Each of the 8 T cell receptor beta chains below was sequenced from the same sample in a study of blood T cell repertoires in COVID-19. The data were produced by immunoSEQ multiplex PCR, yet TCRdb's version contains in-frame clones alone and is incomplete. This sample has roughly 240,000 clones, with about 82% found just once. The sample was peripheral blood. The receptors were sampled from a woman of 80 years or more with COVID-19, enrolled during active disease.

The chain recombines TRBV28 with TRBJ1-1, with TRBD1 identical over 7 bases. Germline trimming cut 7 bases from V and 0 bases from J; bases unmatched to any gene: 8. CDR1 and CDR2 (germline): MDHEN, SYDVKM. The CDR3 spans 15 residues. The CDR3, as DNA: TGTGCCAGCATTACATTGGGGACAGTGAACACTGAAGCTTTCTTT. Its translation is CASITLGTVNTEAFF.

This chain connects TRBV6-1 to TRBJ1-4; D may be TRBD1 (6 bases). V lost 1 base and J lost 4, with 13 bases in between. The CDR3 has 16 amino acids. Germline values: CDR1 MNHNS, CDR2 SASEGT. The CDR3 region has the DNA TGTGCCAGCAGTGAAGGGTCTAGGGGGATTAATGAAAAACTGTTTTTT. Its protein is CASSEGSRGINEKLFF.

V usage is TRBV28 and J usage is TRBJ1-2, with TRBD1 matching 8 bases. The length of the CDR3 is 14 residues. V dropped 6 bases and J dropped 3; count of bases not matched to a gene: 6. Per the germline V gene, CDR1 is MDHEN and CDR2 is SYDVKM. The CDR3 bases are TGTGCCAGCAGAGATTGGACAGGGCACTATGGCTACACCTTC. It encodes CASRDWTGHYGYTF.

The V call is TRBV4-3, the J call TRBJ2-5, with D perhaps matching TRBD2 (6 bases). Germline assignment: CDR1 LGHNA and CDR2 YSLEER. The CDR3 has 15 amino acids. Trimming pared 0 bases from V and 2 bases from J, leaving 10 bases between. The CDR3 nucleotides are TGCGCCAGCAGCCAAGACGCGGGAACGCAAGAGACCCAGTACTTC. It codes for CASSQDAGTQETQYF.

The chain joins TRBV11-2 to TRBJ1-1; TRBD1 is a possible D gene (6 bases). The CDR3 length is 15 residues. Germline-derived CDR1 and CDR2 are SGHAT and FQNNGV. Trimming removed 5 bases at V and 0 bases at J, with 13 bases between. Written as DNA, the CDR3 is TGTGCCAGCAGCGGACGGACAGCCCTGAACACTGAAGCTTTCTTT. Its protein is CASSGRTALNTEAFF.

This chain links TRBV9 with TRBJ2-1, with 15 bases identical to TRBD2. From germline, CDR1 is SGDLS and CDR2 YYNGEE. The CDR3 runs 17 residues. V lost 2 bases, J lost 8 bases, and 8 bases stayed unmatched. CDR3 sequence (DNA): TGTGCCAGCAGCGTCTCTGGGACTAGCGGGGGGATGGATGAGCAGTTCTTC. Amino acid sequence: CASSVSGTSGGMDEQFF.

In its sample, this clone was seen once. The chain joins TRBV6-5 to TRBJ2-7; maybe TRBD1 (6 bases). V was cut by 0 bases and J by 3 bases, with 12 bases left in between. CDR3 length: 15 residues. Germline values: CDR1 MNHEY, CDR2 SVGAGI. The CDR3, as DNA: TGTGCCAGCAGTTACTCGAACAGGGAATTCTACGAGCAGTACTTC. Protein product: CASSYSNREFYEQYF.

A single count supports this clone. The J gene is TRBJ1-2, the V gene TRBV6-2 or TRBV6-3, with D uncertain. V was trimmed by 4 bases and J by 0 bases, leaving 15 bases between them. This CDR3 is 16 amino acids long. Germline V gene data show CDR1 as MNHEY and CDR2 as SVGEGT. CDR3 DNA: TGTGCCAGCAGTTTTGGATTCAGGTCCCCTAACTATGGCTACACCTTC. Protein sequence: CASSFGFRSPNYGYTF.